One sample yielded the 29 T cell receptor beta chains listed below, sequenced in a study of shared clonotypes between healthy human individuals. CD45RO-negative, CCR7-selected cells formed the naive CD8 fraction, which excluded terminally differentiated effector memory CD45RA+ cells. This table comes from immunoSEQ multiplex PCR, and its TCRdb copy is limited to in-frame clones, with some not included. The sample yields around 600,000 clones, 85% to 95% seen once. Sequencing was carried out using naive CD8+ T cells sorted from blood. These receptors were taken from a young woman in good health.

This chain uses TRBV19 with TRBJ2-5, with TRBD2 matching over 7 bases. CDR3 length: 17 amino acids. Germline CDR1 LNHDA, CDR2 SQIVND (reference sequence). J was trimmed by 5 bases and V by 3 bases; bases with no gene match: 15. The CDR3, as DNA: TGTGCCAGTAGTATCGGACACACCGGGACTACGGGGGAGACCCAGTACTTC. Translating it yields CASSIGHTGTTGETQYF.

The V call is TRBV9, the J call TRBJ1-5; a possible D gene is TRBD1 (5 bases). The CDR3 consists of 15 residues. Germline-derived CDR1 and CDR2 are SGDLS and YYNGEE. The V gene lost 2 bases and the J gene lost 0 bases, with 9 bases spanning the gap. Written as DNA, the CDR3 is TGTGCCAGCAGCGTCGGGACCTCTAGCAATCAGCCCCAGCATTTT. This translates into CASSVGTSSNQPQHF.

The chain combines TRBV9 with TRBJ2-7, with 9 nucleotides matching TRBD2. This CDR3 is built from 16 residues. Germline CDR1 is SGDLS and CDR2 is YYNGEE. Germline trimming cut 0 bases from V and 3 bases from J; bases unmatched to any gene: 7. The CDR3, as DNA: TGTGCCAGCAGCGTAGGCGGGGTAGCGGGAGTCTACGAGCAGTACTTC. It encodes CASSVGGVAGVYEQYF.

Note on this clone: The sample holds other DNA sequences that translate to the same CDR3. The V and J genes are TRBV6-5 and TRBJ1-1; 7 positions match TRBD1. With V trimmed by 7 bases and J by 7 bases, 9 bases remained unmatched. Germline CDR1 and CDR2: MNHEY and SVGAGI. CDR3 length: 13 amino acids. CDR3 sequence (DNA): TGTGCCAGCACTCTTGGAGGGGGCTATGAAGCTTTCTTT. Amino acid sequence: CASTLGGGYEAFF.

The chain employs TRBV28 and TRBJ2-7, with a weak D call TRBD2 (7 bases). V lost 6 bases and J lost 3, with 21 bases in between. The length of the CDR3 is 16 residues. Germline V CDR1 and CDR2: MDHEN, SYDVKM. The CDR3 nucleotides read TGTGCCAGCAGCCAAGGGGGGGGCAGGAGGAACTACGAGCAGTACTTC. Translation gives CASSQGGGRRNYEQYF.

This clone was recorded once. This chain joins TRBV5-6 and TRBJ2-7, with 10 nucleotides matching TRBD2. Germline V gene lookup returns CDR1 SGHDT and CDR2 YYEEEE. The CDR3 contains 14 residues. Losses at the gene ends were 2 bases for V and 4 bases for J; bases not matched to a gene: 3. This CDR3 is CASSFPSGSYEQYF. The CDR3 region has the DNA TGTGCCAGCAGCTTTCCTAGCGGGAGTTACGAGCAGTACTTC.

This chain uses TRBV13 with TRBJ2-7; D is perhaps TRBD1 or TRBD2 (5 bases each). Germline V gene sequence: CDR1 PRHDT, CDR2 FYEKMQ (reference sequence). V lost 5 bases and J lost 3, with 11 bases in between. The CDR3 runs to 13 residues. CDR3 bases: TGTGCCAGCAGCCGGGGACGGAACTACGAGCAGTACTTC. Protein product: CASSRGRNYEQYF.

The gene calls are TRBV10-3 and TRBJ2-3, with 14 bases identical to TRBD2. Trimming cost V 7 bases and J 5 bases; bases outside gene matches: 14. CDR1 and CDR2 (germline): ENHRY, SYGVKD. The CDR3 extends over 18 amino acids. CDR3 DNA: TGTGCCATCAACGTACCGGGACTAGCGGGAGAGCCTGGAGATACGCAGTATTTT. This sequence encodes CAINVPGLAGEPGDTQYF.

The V and J genes are TRBV5-5 and TRBJ1-5; a weak D match, TRBD1 (6 bases). The ends were cut back, 4 bases at V and 0 bases at J, with 11 bases in the middle. The CDR3 has 15 amino acids. Germline V lookup: CDR1 SGHKS, CDR2 YYEKEE (reference sequence). The CDR3 DNA follows: TGTGCCAGCAGCCCGGACAGAAATAGCAATCAGCCCCAGCATTTT. This encodes CASSPDRNSNQPQHF.

The chain employs TRBV10-3 and TRBJ1-5; 7 bases are a match to TRBD1. V gave up 6 bases and J gave up 3 bases; unmatched junction bases: 8. Germline-derived CDR1 and CDR2 are ENHRY and SYGVKD. The CDR3 has 15 amino acids. This CDR3 reads CAISARDSLNQPQHF. The DNA of the CDR3 is TGTGCCATCAGCGCCCGGGACAGTCTCAATCAGCCCCAGCATTTT.

The chain uses TRBV6-5 and TRBJ1-2; tentatively, D is TRBD1 (6 bases). The germline V and J ends were trimmed by 5 bases and 8 bases, with 12 bases remaining between them. Germline assignment: CDR1 MNHEY and CDR2 SVGAGI. This CDR3 is 12 amino acids long. The CDR3 sequence: CASSQSGVGYTF. Here the CDR3 DNA reads TGTGCCAGCAGTCAATCAGGGGTCGGCTACACCTTC.

V gene TRBV6-4 combines with J gene TRBJ2-5; D might be TRBD2 (5 bases). Germline values: CDR1 MRHNA, CDR2 SNTAGT. V was cut by 6 bases and J by 12 bases, with 14 bases left in between. The CDR3 runs 11 residues. CDR3 nucleotides: TGTGCCAGCAGCACCGGGGATTGTGAGTACTTC. It yields the protein CASSTGDCEYF.

The chain recombines TRBV6-1 with TRBJ2-7, with 9 bases lining up with TRBD2. CDR3 size: 15 residues. Trimming took 6 bases from V and 5 from J; bases not matched to a gene: 11. In germline, CDR1 is MNHNS, CDR2 SASEGT. This chain's CDR3 is CASRESGRRSHEQYF. The CDR3, as DNA: TGTGCCAGCAGGGAAAGCGGGAGGAGGTCCCACGAGCAGTACTTC.

This chain links TRBV28 with TRBJ2-7; tentatively, D is TRBD1 (6 bases). In germline, CDR1 is MDHEN, CDR2 SYDVKM. The CDR3 covers 14 residues. V lost 3 bases to trimming and J lost 3 bases, with 12 bases between them. DNA of the CDR3: TGTGCCAGCAGTTTGGGACATATAGACTACGAGCAGTACTTC. This codes for CASSLGHIDYEQYF.

This chain connects TRBV9 to TRBJ2-7; D unresolved. The CDR3 sequence is 16 residues long. With 0 bases removed from V and 0 bases from J, the gap between germline ends came to 13 bases. The germline V gene has CDR1 SGDLS and CDR2 YYNGEE. The chain's CDR3 is CASSVGVGPISYEQYF. CDR3 DNA: TGTGCCAGCAGCGTAGGGGTTGGACCGATCTCCTACGAGCAGTACTTC.

The chain links TRBV30 to TRBJ2-7; 7 bases are shared with TRBD2. V shed 7 bases, J shed 5 bases, and the junction held 11 bases outside the gene matches. The germline V gene has CDR1 GTSNPN and CDR2 SVGIG (reference sequence). The CDR3 runs 13 residues. CDR3 amino acids: CAFSGGGGHEQYF. The CDR3 DNA is TGTGCCTTTAGTGGGGGGGGTGGTCACGAGCAGTACTTC.

The chain recombines TRBV30 with TRBJ1-1; no reliable D call. This CDR3 contains 14 residues. The germline gives CDR1 GTSNPN, CDR2 SVGIG (reference sequence). V was cut by 2 bases and J by 5 bases, with 15 bases left in between. This chain's CDR3 is CAWSPSPGVTEAFF. CDR3 sequence (DNA): TGTGCCTGGAGTCCAAGTCCCGGGGTTACTGAAGCTTTCTTT.

V usage is TRBV4-1 and J usage is TRBJ2-3; TRBD2 agrees at 8 bases. The CDR3 runs 14 residues. Germline CDR1 and CDR2: MGHRA and YSYEKL. Unmatched junction bases numbered 3, after V lost 5 bases and J lost 2 bases. CDR3 sequence: CASSTSGLTDTQYF. DNA of the CDR3: TGCGCCAGCAGCACTAGCGGCCTCACAGATACGCAGTATTTT.

This chain uses TRBV2 with TRBJ1-5; TRBD1 is a possible D gene (5 bases). Trimming stripped 7 bases from V and 2 bases from J, with 12 bases between. The CDR3 has 14 residues. Germline lookup yields CDR1 SNHLY and CDR2 FYNNEI. The CDR3 sequence: CASKVTGGNQPQHF. Here the CDR3 DNA reads TGTGCCAGCAAGGTCACAGGAGGCAATCAGCCCCAGCATTTT.

This rearrangement joins TRBV21-1 to TRBJ1-6; the DNA was not compared with TRBD1, the D call given in the table. TRBV21-1 is listed as a pseudogene. The CDR3 covers 15 residues. Here the CDR3 reads CASRFRTGRNSPLHF. Written as DNA, the CDR3 is TGTGCCAGCAGGTTCAGGACAGGCCGTAATTCACCCCTCCACTTT.

The chain joins TRBV28 to TRBJ2-7, with TRBD1 matching over 9 bases. V dropped 5 bases and J dropped 6; count of bases not matched to a gene: 11. This CDR3 has 15 amino acids. Germline V gives CDR1 MDHEN, CDR2 SYDVKM. The CDR3 here is CASSPPGQGRGEQYF. The CDR3 nucleotides read TGTGCCAGCAGTCCTCCGGGACAGGGTCGAGGCGAGCAGTACTTC.

This clone turned up a few times. V gene TRBV30 combines with J gene TRBJ1-2; D remains unclear. Germline CDR1 is GTSNPN and CDR2 is SVGIG (reference sequence). This CDR3 spans 12 amino acids. V was shortened by 2 bases and J by 4 bases, with 8 bases between the two germline ends. DNA of the CDR3: TGTGCCTGGAGTACCTGGAGCTATGGCTACACCTTC. This encodes CAWSTWSYGYTF. Variable domain in full (rest from reference TRBV30 and TRBJ1-2): SQTIHQWPATLVQPVGSPLSLECTVEGTSNPNLYWYRQAAGRGLQLLFYSVGIGQISSEVPQNLSASRPQDRQFILSSKKLLLSDSGFYLCAWSTWSYGYTFGSGTRLTVV.

The chain joins TRBV6-5 to TRBJ1-2, with D hard to call. The V gene lost 3 bases and the J gene lost 8 bases, with 10 bases spanning the gap. CDR1 is MNHEY and CDR2 is SVGAGI in the germline V gene. The CDR3 contains 12 residues. CDR3 sequence (DNA): TGTGCCAGCAGTTATTCGGGGAGAGGCTACACCTTC. Encoded protein: CASSYSGRGYTF.

This rearrangement joins TRBV27 to TRBJ1-2; D perhaps matches TRBD1 (6 bases). CDR3 size: 13 residues. Trimming stripped 3 bases from V and 7 bases from J, with 12 bases between. CDR1 and CDR2 (germline): MNHEY, SMNVEV (reference sequence). The CDR3 DNA sequence: TGTGCCAGCAGTTTTTCGGGGGGCTTTGGCTACACCTTC. This translates into CASSFSGGFGYTF.

This chain links TRBV19 with TRBJ2-1; possibly TRBD2 for D (5 bases). V was clipped by 5 bases and J by 0 bases, with 14 bases between them. CDR3 length: 16 residues. Germline lookup yields CDR1 LNHDA and CDR2 SQIVND (reference sequence). The CDR3 DNA follows: TGTGCCAGTAGTCCCGGACTCCCCAGCTCCTACAATGAGCAGTTCTTC. This gives the protein CASSPGLPSSYNEQFF.

V usage is TRBV5-4 and J usage is TRBJ2-2; D gene unclear. The CDR3 consists of 11 residues. V was clipped by 4 bases and J by 5 bases, with 3 bases between them. Germline V gene sequence: CDR1 SGHNT, CDR2 YYREEE (reference sequence). CDR3 nucleotide sequence: TGTGCCAGCAGCAGAACCGGGGAGCTGTTTTTT. Protein sequence: CASSRTGELFF.

The chain has TRBV11-2 and TRBJ1-1; no definite D call. Trimming removed 6 bases at V and 0 bases at J, with 11 bases between. Germline V gene lookup returns CDR1 SGHAT and CDR2 FQNNGV. The CDR3 has 14 amino acids. CDR3 region: CASSPAFMNTEAFF. CDR3 nucleotide sequence: TGTGCCAGCAGTCCAGCCTTCATGAACACTGAAGCTTTCTTT.

The chain employs TRBV5-6 and TRBJ1-2, with D possibly matching TRBD1 (6 bases). The CDR3 extends over 16 amino acids. V shed 4 bases and J shed 3 bases, with 19 bases lying between them. CDR1 is SGHDT and CDR2 is YYEEEE in the germline V gene. The CDR3 loop reads CASSIIQGEVYYGYTF. The CDR3 coding sequence is TGTGCCAGCAGCATAATACAGGGAGAAGTCTACTATGGCTACACCTTC.

This clone appeared a single time. The chain recombines TRBV9 with TRBJ2-2, with D possibly being TRBD2 (5 bases). Germline values: CDR1 SGDLS, CDR2 YYNGEE. Trimming shortened V by 0 bases and J by 7 bases, and 7 bases separated the two germline ends. The CDR3 covers 13 residues. The CDR3 nucleotides read TGTGCCAGCAGCGTAGCGGGGTTCGGGGAGCTGTTTTTT. It encodes CASSVAGFGELFF.